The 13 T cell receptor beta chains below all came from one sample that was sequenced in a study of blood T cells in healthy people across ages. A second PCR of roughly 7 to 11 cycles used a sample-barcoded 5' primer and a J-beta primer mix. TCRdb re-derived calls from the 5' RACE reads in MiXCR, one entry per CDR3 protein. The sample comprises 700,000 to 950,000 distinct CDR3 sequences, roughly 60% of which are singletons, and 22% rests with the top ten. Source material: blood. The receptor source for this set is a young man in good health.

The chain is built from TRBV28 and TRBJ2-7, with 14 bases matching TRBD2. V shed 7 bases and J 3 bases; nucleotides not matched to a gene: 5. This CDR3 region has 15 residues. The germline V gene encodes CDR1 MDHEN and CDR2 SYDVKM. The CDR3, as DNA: TGTGCCAGCAATCAGGGGACTAGCGGGGGCTACGAGCAGTACTTC. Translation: CASNQGTSGGYEQYF. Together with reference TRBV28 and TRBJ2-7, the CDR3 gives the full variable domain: DVKVTQSSRYLVKRTGEKVFLECVQDMDHENMFWYRQDPGLGLRLIYFSYDVKMKEKGDIPEGYSVSREKKERFSLILESASTNQTSMYLCASNQGTSGGYEQYFGPGTRLTVT.

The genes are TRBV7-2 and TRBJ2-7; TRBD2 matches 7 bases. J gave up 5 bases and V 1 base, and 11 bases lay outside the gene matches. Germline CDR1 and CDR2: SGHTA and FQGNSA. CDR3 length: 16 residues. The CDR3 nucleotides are TGTGCCAGCAGCTTAGAAAATATCTCGGGGGGAGACGAGCAGTACTTC. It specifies CASSLENISGGDEQYF.

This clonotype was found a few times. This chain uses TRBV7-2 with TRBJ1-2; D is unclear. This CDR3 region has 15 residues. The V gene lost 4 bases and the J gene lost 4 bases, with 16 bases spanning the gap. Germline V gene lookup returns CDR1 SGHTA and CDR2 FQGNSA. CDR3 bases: TGTGCCAGCAGCTCGATGGCGCTCGAGGGCTATGGCTACACCTTC. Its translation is CASSSMALEGYGYTF.

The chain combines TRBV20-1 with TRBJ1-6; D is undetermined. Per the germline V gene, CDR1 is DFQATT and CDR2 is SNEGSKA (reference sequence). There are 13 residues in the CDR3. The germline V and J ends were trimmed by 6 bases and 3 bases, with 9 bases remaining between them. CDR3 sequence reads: CSAGGNYNSPLHF. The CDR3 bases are TGCAGTGCCGGAGGCAACTATAATTCACCCCTCCACTTT.

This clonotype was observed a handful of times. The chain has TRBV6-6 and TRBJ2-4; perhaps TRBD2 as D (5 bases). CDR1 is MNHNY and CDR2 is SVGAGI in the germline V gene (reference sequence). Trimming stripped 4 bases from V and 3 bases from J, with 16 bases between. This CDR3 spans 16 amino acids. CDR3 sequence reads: CASSLSEGLGKNIQYF. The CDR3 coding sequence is TGTGCCAGCAGTTTAAGTGAGGGCCTGGGCAAAAACATTCAGTACTTC.

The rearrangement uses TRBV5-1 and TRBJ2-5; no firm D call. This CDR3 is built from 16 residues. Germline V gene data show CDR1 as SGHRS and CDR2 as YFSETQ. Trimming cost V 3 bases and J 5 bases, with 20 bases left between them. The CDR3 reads CASSSRHPRLGETQYF. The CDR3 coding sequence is TGCGCCAGCAGCTCGCGCCACCCGCGCCTGGGGGAGACCCAGTACTTC.

Here the CDR3 DNA reads TGCAGCGTCTTGGGGCGTGCTACTAGCACAGATACGCAGTATTTT. Amino acid sequence: CSVLGRATSTDTQYF. This chain links TRBV29-1 with TRBJ2-3; a weak D match, TRBD1 (5 bases). The CDR3 sequence is 15 residues long. V was cut by 6 bases and J by 0 bases, with 16 bases left in between. CDR1 SQVTM and CDR2 ANQGSEA come from the germline V gene.

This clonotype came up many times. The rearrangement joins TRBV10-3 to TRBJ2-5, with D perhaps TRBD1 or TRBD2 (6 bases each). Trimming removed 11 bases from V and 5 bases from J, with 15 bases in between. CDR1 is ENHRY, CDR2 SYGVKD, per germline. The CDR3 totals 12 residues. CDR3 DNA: TGTGCCCCCCGGGGGCCGGGGGAGACCCAGTACTTC. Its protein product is CAPRGPGETQYF.

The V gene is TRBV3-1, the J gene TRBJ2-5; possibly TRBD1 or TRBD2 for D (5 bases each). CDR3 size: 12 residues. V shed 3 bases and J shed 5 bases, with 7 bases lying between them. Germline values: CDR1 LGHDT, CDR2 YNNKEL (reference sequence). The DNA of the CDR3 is TGTGCCAGCAGCCAGGGACCCGAGACCCAGTACTTC. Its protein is CASSQGPETQYF.

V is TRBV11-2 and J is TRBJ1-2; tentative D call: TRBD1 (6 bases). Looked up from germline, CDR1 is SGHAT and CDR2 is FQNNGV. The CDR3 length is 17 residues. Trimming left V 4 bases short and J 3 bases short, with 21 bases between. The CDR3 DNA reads TGTGCCAGCAGCTCGCCAAGACGGGACAAAGGGGACTATGGCTACACCTTC. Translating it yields CASSSPRRDKGDYGYTF.

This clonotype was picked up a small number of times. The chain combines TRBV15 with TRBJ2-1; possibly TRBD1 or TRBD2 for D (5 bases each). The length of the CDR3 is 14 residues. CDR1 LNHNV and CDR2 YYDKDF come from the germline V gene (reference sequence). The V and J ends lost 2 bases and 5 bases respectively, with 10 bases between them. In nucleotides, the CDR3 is TGTGCCACCAGCAGAAAGGGACCGGACAATGAGCAGTTCTTC. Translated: CATSRKGPDNEQFF.

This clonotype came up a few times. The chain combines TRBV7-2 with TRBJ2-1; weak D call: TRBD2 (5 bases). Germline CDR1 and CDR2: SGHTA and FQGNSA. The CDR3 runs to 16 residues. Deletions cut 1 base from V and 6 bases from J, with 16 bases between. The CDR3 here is CASSLDPIAAGNEQFF. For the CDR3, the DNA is TGTGCCAGCAGCTTAGACCCGATTGCGGCGGGCAATGAGCAGTTCTTC.

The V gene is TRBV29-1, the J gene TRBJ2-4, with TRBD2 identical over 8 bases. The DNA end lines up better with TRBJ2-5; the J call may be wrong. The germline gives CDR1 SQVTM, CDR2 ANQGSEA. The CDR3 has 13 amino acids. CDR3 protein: CSVGVTGGETQYF. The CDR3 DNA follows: TGCAGCGTTGGGGTAACGGGGGGGGAGACCCAGTACTTC.